This TCR beta chain was identified during a study of blood T cell dynamics during melanoma immunotherapy. For the study at large: Patients with metastatic melanoma got pembrolizumab or nivolumab-ipilimumab as first-line care.

This clone was recorded a few times. What it binds is not known. TCRdb keeps only in-frame clones here, not all; method: immunoSEQ multiplex PCR. This table has fewer than 20,000 clones, about 94% appearing once. Study-wide findings and caveats: Among sorted CD8+ subsets, immune-effector cells had the highest clonality and cell-free DNA similarity.

Described time point: week 3, after first cycle of checkpoint inhibitor. Samples come from before therapy and from week 3 after the first blockade cycle. No patient had earlier systemic cancer treatment, concurrent immunosuppressants, or another active cancer. The sample was effector memory CD8+ T cells from blood, taken from a patient treated with checkpoint blockade. The source of this sequence is a human donor with melanoma.

CDR3 nucleotides: TGTGCCAGCAGCCACGGATCCTACGAGCAGTACTTC. Protein sequence: CASSHGSYEQYF. The gene calls are TRBV7-9 and TRBJ2-7, with no clear D. V was shortened by 5 bases and J by 1 base, with 6 bases between the two germline ends. Germline V gene sequence: CDR1 SEHNR, CDR2 FQNEAQ (reference sequence). The CDR3 runs 12 residues.